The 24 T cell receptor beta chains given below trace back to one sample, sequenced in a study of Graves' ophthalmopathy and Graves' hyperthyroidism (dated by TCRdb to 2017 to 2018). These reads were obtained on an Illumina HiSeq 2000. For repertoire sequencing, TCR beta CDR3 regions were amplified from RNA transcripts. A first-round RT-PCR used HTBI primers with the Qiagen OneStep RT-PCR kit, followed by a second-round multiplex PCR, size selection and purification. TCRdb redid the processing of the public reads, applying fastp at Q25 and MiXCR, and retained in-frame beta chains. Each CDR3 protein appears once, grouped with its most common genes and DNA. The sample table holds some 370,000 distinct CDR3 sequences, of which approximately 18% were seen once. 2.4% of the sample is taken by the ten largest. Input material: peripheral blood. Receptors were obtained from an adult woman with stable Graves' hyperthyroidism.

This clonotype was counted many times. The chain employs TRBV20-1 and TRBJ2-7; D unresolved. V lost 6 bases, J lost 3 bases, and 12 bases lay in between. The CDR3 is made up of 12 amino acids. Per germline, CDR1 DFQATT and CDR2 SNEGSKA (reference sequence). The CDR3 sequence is CSASRRVYEQYF. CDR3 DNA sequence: TGCAGTGCATCTCGGAGAGTCTACGAGCAGTACTTC.

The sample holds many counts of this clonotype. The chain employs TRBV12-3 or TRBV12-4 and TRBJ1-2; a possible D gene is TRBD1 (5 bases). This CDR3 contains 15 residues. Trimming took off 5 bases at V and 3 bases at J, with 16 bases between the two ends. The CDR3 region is CASSPPDSSYYGYTF. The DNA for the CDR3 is TGTGCCAGCAGTCCCCCCGACAGCAGCTACTATGGCTACACCTTC.

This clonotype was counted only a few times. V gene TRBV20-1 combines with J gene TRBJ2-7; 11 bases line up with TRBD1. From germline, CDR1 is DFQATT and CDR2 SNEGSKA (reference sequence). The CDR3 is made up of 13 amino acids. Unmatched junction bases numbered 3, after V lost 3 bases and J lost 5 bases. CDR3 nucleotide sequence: TGCAGTGCTAGGGGACAGGGGGACCACGAGCAGTACTTC. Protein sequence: CSARGQGDHEQYF.

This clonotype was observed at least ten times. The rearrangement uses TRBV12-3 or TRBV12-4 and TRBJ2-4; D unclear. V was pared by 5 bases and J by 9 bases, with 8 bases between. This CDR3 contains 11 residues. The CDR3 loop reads CASSQTRIQYF. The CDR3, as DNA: TGTGCCAGCAGTCAGACTCGCATTCAGTACTTC.

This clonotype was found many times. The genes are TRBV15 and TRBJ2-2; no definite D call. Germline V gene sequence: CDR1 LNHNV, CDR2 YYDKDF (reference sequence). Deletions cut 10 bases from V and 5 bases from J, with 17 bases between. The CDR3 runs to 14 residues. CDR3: CAIGGLGRTGELFF. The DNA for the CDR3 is TGTGCCATTGGCGGTTTGGGTAGGACCGGGGAGCTGTTTTTT.

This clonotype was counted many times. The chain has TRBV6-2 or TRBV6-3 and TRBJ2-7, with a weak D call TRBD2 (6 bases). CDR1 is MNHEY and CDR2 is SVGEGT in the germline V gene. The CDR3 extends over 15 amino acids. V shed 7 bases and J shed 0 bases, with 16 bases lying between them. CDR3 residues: CASTDGGLSSYEQYF. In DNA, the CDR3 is TGTGCCAGCACCGACGGGGGTTTAAGCTCCTACGAGCAGTACTTC.

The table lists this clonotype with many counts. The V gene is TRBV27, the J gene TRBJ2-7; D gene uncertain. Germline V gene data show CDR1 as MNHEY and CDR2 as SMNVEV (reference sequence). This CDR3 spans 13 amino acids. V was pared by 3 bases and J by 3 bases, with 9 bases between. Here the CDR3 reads CASSLVPNYEQYF. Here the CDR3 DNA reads TGTGCCAGCAGTTTGGTCCCCAACTACGAGCAGTACTTC.

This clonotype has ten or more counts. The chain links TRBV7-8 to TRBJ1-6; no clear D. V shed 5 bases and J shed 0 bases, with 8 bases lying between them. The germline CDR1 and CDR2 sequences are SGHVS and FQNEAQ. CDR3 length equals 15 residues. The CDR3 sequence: CASSRWPSYNSPLHF. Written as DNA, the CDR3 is TGTGCCAGCAGCAGGTGGCCCTCCTATAATTCACCCCTCCACTTT.

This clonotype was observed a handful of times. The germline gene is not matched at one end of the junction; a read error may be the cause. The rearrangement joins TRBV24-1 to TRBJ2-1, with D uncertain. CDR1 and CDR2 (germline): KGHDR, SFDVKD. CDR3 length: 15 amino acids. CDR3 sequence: CATSDRRLDYNEKFF. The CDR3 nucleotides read TGTGCCACCAGTGACCGACGTCTCGATTACAATGAGAAGTTCTTC.

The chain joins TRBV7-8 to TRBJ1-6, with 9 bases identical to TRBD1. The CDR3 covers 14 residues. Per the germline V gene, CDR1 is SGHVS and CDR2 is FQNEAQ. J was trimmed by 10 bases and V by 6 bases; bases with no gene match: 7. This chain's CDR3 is CASRPGTGRSPLHF. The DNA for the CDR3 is TGTGCCAGCAGGCCCGGGACAGGGAGATCACCCCTCCACTTT.

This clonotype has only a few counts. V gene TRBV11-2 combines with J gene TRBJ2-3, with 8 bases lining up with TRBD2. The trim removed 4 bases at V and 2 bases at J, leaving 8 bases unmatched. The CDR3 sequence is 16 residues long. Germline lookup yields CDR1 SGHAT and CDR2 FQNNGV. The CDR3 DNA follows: TGTGCCAGCAGCTCACCCCTAGCGGGCTACACAGATACGCAGTATTTT. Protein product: CASSSPLAGYTDTQYF.

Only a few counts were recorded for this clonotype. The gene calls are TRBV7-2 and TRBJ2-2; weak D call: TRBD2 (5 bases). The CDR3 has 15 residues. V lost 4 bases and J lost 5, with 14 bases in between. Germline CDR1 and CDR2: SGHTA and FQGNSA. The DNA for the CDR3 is TGTGCCAGCAGCTATAGCGAGAGTCGGACCGGGGAGCTGTTTTTT. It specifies CASSYSESRTGELFF.

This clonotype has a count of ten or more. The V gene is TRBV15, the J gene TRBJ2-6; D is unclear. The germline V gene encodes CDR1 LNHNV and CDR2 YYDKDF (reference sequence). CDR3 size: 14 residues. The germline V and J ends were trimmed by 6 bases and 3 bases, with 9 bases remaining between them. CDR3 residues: CATRAGSGANVLTF. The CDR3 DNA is TGTGCCACCAGGGCAGGAAGTGGGGCCAACGTCCTGACTTTC.

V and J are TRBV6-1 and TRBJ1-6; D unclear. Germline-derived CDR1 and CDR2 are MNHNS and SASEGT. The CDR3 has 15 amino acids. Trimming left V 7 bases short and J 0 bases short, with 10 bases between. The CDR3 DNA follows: TGTGCCAGCATTCCCGGGAGCTCCTATAATTCACCCCTCCACTTT. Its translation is CASIPGSSYNSPLHF.

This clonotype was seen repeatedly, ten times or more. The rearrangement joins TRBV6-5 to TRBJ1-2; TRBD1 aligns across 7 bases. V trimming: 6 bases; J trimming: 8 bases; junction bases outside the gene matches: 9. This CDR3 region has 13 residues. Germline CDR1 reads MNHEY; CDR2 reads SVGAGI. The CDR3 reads CASRGGTEQGYTF. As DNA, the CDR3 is TGTGCCAGCAGAGGGGGGACAGAGCAAGGCTACACCTTC.

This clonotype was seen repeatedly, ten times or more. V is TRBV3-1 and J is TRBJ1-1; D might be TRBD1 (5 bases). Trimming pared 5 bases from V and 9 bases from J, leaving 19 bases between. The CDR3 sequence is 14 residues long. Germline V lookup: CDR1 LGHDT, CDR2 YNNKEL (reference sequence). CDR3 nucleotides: TGTGCCAGCAGCACAAGGGGACCGCTCCCCCAAGCTTTCTTT. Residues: CASSTRGPLPQAFF. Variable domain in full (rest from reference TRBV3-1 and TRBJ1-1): DTAVSQTPKYLVTQMGNDKSIKCEQNLGHDTMYWYKQDSKKFLKIMFSYNNKELIINETVPNRFSPKSPDKAHLNLHINSLELGDSAVYFCASSTRGPLPQAFFGQGTRLTVV.

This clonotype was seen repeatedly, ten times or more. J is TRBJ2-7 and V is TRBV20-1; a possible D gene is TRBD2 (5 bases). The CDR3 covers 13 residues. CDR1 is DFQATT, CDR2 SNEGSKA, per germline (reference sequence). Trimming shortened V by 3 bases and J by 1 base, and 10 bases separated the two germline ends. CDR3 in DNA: TGCAGTGCTAGTAACGGGGATTCCTACGAGCAGTACTTC. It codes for CSASNGDSYEQYF.

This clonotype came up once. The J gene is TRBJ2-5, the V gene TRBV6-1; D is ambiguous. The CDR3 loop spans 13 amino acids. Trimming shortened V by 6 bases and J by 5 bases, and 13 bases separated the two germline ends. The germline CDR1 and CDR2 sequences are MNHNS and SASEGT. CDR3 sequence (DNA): TGTGCCAGCAGACTAAACAGCGACGAGACCCAGTACTTC. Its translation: CASRLNSDETQYF.

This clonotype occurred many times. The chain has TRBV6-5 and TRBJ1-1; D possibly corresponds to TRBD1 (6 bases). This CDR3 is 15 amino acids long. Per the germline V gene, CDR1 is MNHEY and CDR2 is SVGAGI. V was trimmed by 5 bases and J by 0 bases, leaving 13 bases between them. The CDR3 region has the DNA TGTGCCAGCAGTAGCGGGGGGACAATGAACACTGAAGCTTTCTTT. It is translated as CASSSGGTMNTEAFF.

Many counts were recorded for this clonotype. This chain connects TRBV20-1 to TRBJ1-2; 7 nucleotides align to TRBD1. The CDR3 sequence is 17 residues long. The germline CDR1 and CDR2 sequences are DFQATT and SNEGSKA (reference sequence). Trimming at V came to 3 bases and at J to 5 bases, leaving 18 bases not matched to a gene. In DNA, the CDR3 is TGCAGTGCTAGCCTCAGAAGGTTTTCGACAGGGACGTATGGCTACACCTTC. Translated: CSASLRRFSTGTYGYTF.

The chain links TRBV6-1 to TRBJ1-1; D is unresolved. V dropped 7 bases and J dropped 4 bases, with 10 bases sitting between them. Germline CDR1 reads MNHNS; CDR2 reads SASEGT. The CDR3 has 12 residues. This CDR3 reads CASKRSVTEAFF. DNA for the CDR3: TGTGCCAGCAAGCGGAGTGTCACTGAAGCTTTCTTT.

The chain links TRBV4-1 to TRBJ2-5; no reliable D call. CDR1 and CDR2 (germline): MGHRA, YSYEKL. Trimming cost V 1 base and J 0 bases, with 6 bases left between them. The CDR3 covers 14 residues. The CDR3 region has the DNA TGCGCCAGCAGCCAAGCGCAGAACCAAGAGACCCAGTACTTC. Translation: CASSQAQNQETQYF.

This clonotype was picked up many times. The CDR3 DNA reads TGTGCCAGCAGCTCCCGAATGACGGGGATGAACACTGAAGCTTTCTTT. Protein: CASSSRMTGMNTEAFF. The chain recombines TRBV11-2 with TRBJ1-1; D is ambiguous. The CDR3 is 16 amino acids. Per the germline V gene, CDR1 is SGHAT and CDR2 is FQNNGV. Trimming took 4 bases from V and 0 from J, leaving 15 bases between them. Full variable domain (outside the CDR3, taken from reference TRBV11-2 and TRBJ1-1): EAGVAQSPRYKIIEKRQSVAFWCNPISGHATLYWYQQILGQGPKLLIQFQNNGVVDDSQLPKDRFSAERLKGVDSTLKIQPAKLEDSAVYLCASSSRMTGMNTEAFFGQGTRLTVV.

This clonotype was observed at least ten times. Here the CDR3 DNA reads TGTGCCAGCAGGGGGTCGATAGCGGGAGATAATCGCGAGCAGTACTTC. Its translation is CASRGSIAGDNREQYF. The gene calls are TRBV28 and TRBJ2-7, with 9 nucleotides matching TRBD2. The germline CDR1 and CDR2 sequences are MDHEN and SYDVKM. This CDR3 has 16 residues. V dropped 6 bases and J dropped 6; count of bases not matched to a gene: 15. Complete variable domain (other parts from reference TRBV28 and TRBJ2-7): DVKVTQSSRYLVKRTGEKVFLECVQDMDHENMFWYRQDPGLGLRLIYFSYDVKMKEKGDIPEGYSVSREKKERFSLILESASTNQTSMYLCASRGSIAGDNREQYFGPGTRLTVT.